The rows below give T cell receptor beta chains drawn from one sample of a study of T-cell reconstitution after alpha-beta-depleted transplantation in children. Using its own MiXCR run on the PCR reads, TCRdb lists one record per CDR3 protein. Of some 390,000 distinct CDR3 sequences listed, about a fifth are singletons. Sequenced here: PBMCs from the stem cell graft donor, sampled from the stem cell graft. These receptors all come from a human donor who donated a stem cell graft to a child with acute myeloid leukemia. CDR3s include the opening cysteine and the closing phenylalanine or tryptophan. D genes are given only for firm matches. Some rows mark clone size as missing; the rest say once, few, many or name a class of expanded clone.

TRBV28	10	few	TRBJ2-2	NA	TGTGCCAGCAGTCGGGAGGAGCTGTTTTTT	CASSREELFF
TRBV5-1	15	few	TRBJ2-7	TRBD2	TGCGCCAGCAGCAACAAAGCGGGACCGGGGGGCGAGCAGTACTTC	CASSNKAGPGGEQYF
TRBV7-9	13	few	TRBJ1-1	TRBD1	TGTGCCAGCAGCACCCGGACAGGGGATGAAGCTTTCTTT	CASSTRTGDEAFF
TRBV20-1	18	few	TRBJ2-2	NA	TGCAGTGCTAGTACTGGGAAGCGGGACAGCCTAAACACCGGGGAGCTGTTTTTT	CSASTGKRDSLNTGELFF
TRBV4-2	20	NA	TRBJ2-7	TRBD2	TGTGCCAGCAGCCAAGATTTCGGGACTAGCGGACCCTCGACCTCCTACGAGCAGTACTTC	CASSQDFGTSGPSTSYEQYF
TRBV20-1	13	once	TRBJ2-3	NA	TGCAGTGCTAGCTCGGGGCCCACAGATACGCAGTATTTT	CSASSGPTDTQYF
TRBV12-3/TRBV12-4	15	NA	TRBJ1-1	NA	TGTGCCAGCAGTTCCGGAGGGGCTCTCAACACTGAAGCTTTCTTT	CASSSGGALNTEAFF
TRBV15	14	NA	TRBJ2-3	NA	TGTGCCACCAGCAGAGCCGAGGGTCCAGATACGCAGTATTTT	CATSRAEGPDTQYF
TRBV11-3	16	NA	TRBJ2-1	TRBD2	TGTGCCAGCAGCATACAAGGGACTAGCGGGAACTATGAGCAGTTCTTC	CASSIQGTSGNYEQFF
TRBV29-1	14	many	TRBJ1-2	TRBD1	TGCAGCGTTGGCAGGGGGCTGACTAACTATGGCTACACCTTC	CSVGRGLTNYGYTF
TRBV18	15	NA	TRBJ2-3	TRBD1	TGTGCCAGCTCACCACGGGGGACAGCAGAAAATACGCAGTATTTT	CASSPRGTAENTQYF
TRBV9	15	NA	TRBJ2-3	NA	TGTGCCAGCAGCGCGTATACCGGGGACACAGATACGCAGTATTTT	CASSAYTGDTDTQYF
TRBV5-5	16	NA	TRBJ2-1	TRBD2	TGTGCCAGCAGCCCCTGGGTCAGCGGGGGCTACAATGAGCAGTTCTTC	CASSPWVSGGYNEQFF
TRBV20-1	12	few	TRBJ2-7	NA	TGCAGTGCTAGAGCTTCAGGTAGCAAGCAGTACTTC	CSARASGSKQYF
TRBV7-2	13	few	TRBJ2-3	NA	TGTGCCAGCAGCTTAGGCGCAGCGTTTATGCAGTATTTT	CASSLGAAFMQYF
TRBV12-3/TRBV12-4	10	few	TRBJ2-2	NA	TGTGCCAGCCGCCTCGGGGAGCTGTTTTTT	CASRLGELFF
TRBV20-1	16	NA	TRBJ2-3	TRBD2	TGCAGTGCTAGCAGGCCTCTAGCGGGAGGCACAGATACGCAGTATTTT	CSASRPLAGGTDTQYF
TRBV5-1	13	few	TRBJ2-2	NA	TGCGCCAGCAGACTCACAGTAAACGGGGAGCTGTTTTTT	CASRLTVNGELFF
TRBV28	14	NA	TRBJ2-7	TRBD1	TGTGCCAGCAGTAACATGGACAGGGACGACGAGCAGTACTTC	CASSNMDRDDEQYF
TRBV30	14	NA	TRBJ2-7	NA	TGTGCCTGGAGTAATAGAGACGGACTCTACGAGCAGTACTTC	CAWSNRDGLYEQYF
TRBV12-3/TRBV12-4	15	many	TRBJ2-7	NA	TGTGCCAGCACCACCGGGACTCCTACCACCTACGAGCAGTACTTC	CASTTGTPTTYEQYF
TRBV27	15	few	TRBJ2-3	NA	TGTGCCAGCAGCAGCCGTGGCAGCCGGGGAGATACGCAGTATTTT	CASSSRGSRGDTQYF
TRBV12-3/TRBV12-4	14	NA	TRBJ2-5	NA	TGTGCCAGCCAGTTTAGACGGAGTGGGGAGACCCAGTACTTC	CASQFRRSGETQYF
TRBV6-6	15	many	TRBJ1-5	NA	TGTGCCAGCAGTTTGTTCCACGGCCACAATCAGCCCCAGCATTTT	CASSLFHGHNQPQHF
TRBV11-2	14	NA	TRBJ2-3	NA	TGTGCCAGCAGCTCCATGGGGGATACAGATACGCAGTATTTT	CASSSMGDTDTQYF
TRBV7-2	13	NA	TRBJ2-7	NA	TGTGCCAGCAGCCCTCCAGGGGACTACGAGCAGTACTTC	CASSPPGDYEQYF
TRBV7-2	12	NA	TRBJ2-3	NA	TGTGCCAGCAGCCTTTCTAGTCAAACGCAGTATTTT	CASSLSSQTQYF
TRBV6-5	15	NA	TRBJ2-5	NA	TGTGCCAGCAGTTACATAATGGCTCGGCAAGAGACCCAGTACTTC	CASSYIMARQETQYF
TRBV29-1	15	few	TRBJ1-2	NA	TGCAGCGTTGAAGATCCGGGGACTACTACATATGGCTACACCTTC	CSVEDPGTTTYGYTF
TRBV7-2	15	NA	TRBJ1-1	NA	TGTGCCAGCAGCTTAGTTGGGGACATGAACACTGAAGCTTTCTTT	CASSLVGDMNTEAFF
TRBV27	15	many	TRBJ2-2	TRBD1	TGTGCCAGCACTTCTCGGGAACAGGGGCCCGGGGAGCTGTTTTTT	CASTSREQGPGELFF
TRBV5-1	15	once	TRBJ2-3	NA	TGCGCCAGCAGCTTGCTGTCCGGACCGACAGATACGCAGTATTTT	CASSLLSGPTDTQYF
TRBV20-1	14	many	TRBJ2-7	NA	TGCAGTGCTATGACCGGGACCCAAGCCTACGAGCAGTACTTC	CSAMTGTQAYEQYF
TRBV9	15	many	TRBJ1-2	NA	TGTGCCAGCAGCGGACCTGACTACAGGGATCTCGGCTACACCTTC	CASSGPDYRDLGYTF
TRBV28	17	NA	TRBJ1-4	NA	TGTGCCAGCAGGCGATCAGGGGCCGGGGGCGTTAATGAAAAACTGTTTTTT	CASRRSGAGGVNEKLFF
TRBV28	14	few	TRBJ2-7	NA	TGTGCCAGCAGTTTAAGACCGGAGACCTACGAGCAGTACTTC	CASSLRPETYEQYF
TRBV7-2	14	once	TRBJ2-7	TRBD2	TGTGCCAGCAGCCGTAGCGGGAGGGTGGACGAGCAGTACTTC	CASSRSGRVDEQYF